This T cell receptor beta chain is drawn from a study of cytomegalovirus exposure and HLA in healthy donors. About the study: Around 85 million unique TCRs from HLA-typed donors were held in an early data release.

The study ran its PCR with 60 Vbeta and 13 Jbeta primers. Assay used: immunoSEQ multiplex PCR; TCRdb lists only in-frame clones, some missing. Of 160,000 or so clones listed, less than 80% are singletons. V lost 0 bases to trimming and J lost 6 bases; unmatched junction nucleotides: 4. The CDR3 is 15 residues long. Germline values: CDR1 SGDLS, CDR2 YYNGEE. Material: PBMCs. The rearrangement links TRBV9 to TRBJ2-2, with 8 bases that match TRBD2. The TCR originated in a man aged 40-49 years in good health and CMV-seronegative. The CDR3 DNA reads TGTGCCAGCAGCGTAGCTGCGGGAGGATCCGGGGAGCTGTTTTTT. Translation gives CASSVAAGGSGELFF.